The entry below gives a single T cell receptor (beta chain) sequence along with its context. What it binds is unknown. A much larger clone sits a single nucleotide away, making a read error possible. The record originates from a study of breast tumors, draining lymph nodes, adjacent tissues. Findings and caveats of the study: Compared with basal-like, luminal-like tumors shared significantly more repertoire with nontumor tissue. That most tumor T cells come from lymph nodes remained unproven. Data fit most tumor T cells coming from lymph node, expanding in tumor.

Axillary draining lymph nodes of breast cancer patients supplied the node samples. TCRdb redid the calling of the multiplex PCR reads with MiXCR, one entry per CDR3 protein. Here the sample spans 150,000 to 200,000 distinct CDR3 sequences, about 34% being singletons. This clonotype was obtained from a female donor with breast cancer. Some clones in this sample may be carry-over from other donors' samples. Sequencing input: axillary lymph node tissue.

For the CDR3, the DNA is TGTGCCAGCAAGAGGGGACGGAGCTCCTATAGTTCACCCCTCCACTTT. The encoded protein is CASKRGRSSYSSPLHF. The V gene is TRBV6-2 or TRBV6-3, the J gene TRBJ1-6; the D gene is possibly TRBD1 (5 bases). CDR1 MNHEY and CDR2 SVGEGT come from the germline V gene. CDR3 length: 16 residues.